These 28 T cell receptor beta chains share one sample of origin, sequenced in a study of cytomegalovirus exposure and HLA in healthy donors (TCRdb year 2017). Libraries were made using the immunoSEQ multiplex PCR assay. For the multiplex PCR, a mixture combining 60 forward primers for TCR Vbeta segments and 13 reverse primers for TCR Jbeta segments was used. As stored in TCRdb, this immuneACCESS dataset retains in-frame rearrangements with V and J assigned. A fraction of the clones does not appear; measured against another copy, unresolved V genes explain less than half of the discrepancy, and the remainder lacks a known reason. The sample yields hundreds of thousands of clones; roughly 79% were counted once. The top ten clonotypes cover roughly 1.9% of the sample. Sequences were obtained from PBMCs. These TCRs come from a male donor in good health and CMV-seronegative.

The V gene is TRBV14, the J gene TRBJ2-2; 10 bases are a match to TRBD1. V was pared by 4 bases and J by 7 bases, with 12 bases of the junction left unmatched. The germline gives CDR1 SGHDN, CDR2 FVKESK. The CDR3 has 17 residues. The CDR3 sequence: CASSLPDRGRFIGELFF. CDR3 DNA sequence: TGTGCCAGCAGCCTCCCAGACAGGGGGCGCTTCATCGGGGAGCTGTTTTTT.

The chain links TRBV28 to TRBJ2-1; 7 bases align to TRBD1. Germline values: CDR1 MDHEN, CDR2 SYDVKM. The CDR3 covers 16 residues. The J segment lost 1 base and the V segment lost 4 bases, leaving 7 bases of the junction unmatched. This chain's CDR3 is CASSSPLTGSYNEQFF. The DNA of the CDR3 is TGTGCCAGCAGTTCTCCCTTGACAGGGTCCTACAATGAGCAGTTCTTC.

The CDR3 sequence: CASSIGTGHETQYF. CDR3 nucleotide sequence: TGTGCCAGTAGTATAGGGACAGGTCACGAGACCCAGTACTTC. The genes are TRBV19 and TRBJ2-5; 7 bases line up with TRBD1. CDR1 is LNHDA and CDR2 is SQIVND in the germline V gene (reference sequence). The CDR3 runs to 14 residues. V gave up 1 base and J gave up 5 bases; unmatched junction bases: 4.

The rearrangement joins TRBV5-1 to TRBJ1-6; D may be TRBD1 (6 bases). This CDR3 is built from 15 residues. Looked up from germline, CDR1 is SGHRS and CDR2 is YFSETQ. V was trimmed by 0 bases and J by 8 bases, leaving 12 bases between them. The CDR3 nucleotides read TGCGCCAGCAGCTTGGTACAGGGTGTTGATTCACCCCTCCACTTT. Translation gives CASSLVQGVDSPLHF.

The V and J genes are TRBV4-2 and TRBJ1-1; perhaps TRBD1 as D (5 bases). CDR1 is LGHNA, CDR2 YNFKEQ, per germline. V was shortened by 5 bases and J by 5 bases, with 12 bases between the two germline ends. The CDR3 covers 13 residues. The DNA of the CDR3 is TGTGCCAGCAGCATCAGGGTTGGTACTGAAGCTTTCTTT. Translated: CASSIRVGTEAFF.

The chain is built from TRBV29-1 and TRBJ2-1; D might be TRBD1 (6 bases). This CDR3 has 14 amino acids. Per the germline V gene, CDR1 is SQVTM and CDR2 is ANQGSEA. V shed 6 bases and J shed 13 bases, with 25 bases lying between them. The CDR3 spells CSVAKGASTGGQFF. DNA for the CDR3: TGCAGCGTGGCGAAAGGGGCCTCGACAGGAGGTCAGTTCTTC.

This rearrangement joins TRBV7-8 to TRBJ1-2, with 7 nucleotides matching TRBD1. The germline gives CDR1 SGHVS, CDR2 FQNEAQ. The CDR3 loop spans 16 amino acids. V lost 5 bases to trimming and J lost 3 bases; unmatched junction nucleotides: 12. Written as DNA, the CDR3 is TGTGCCAGCAGCACCCTCGACAGGGCCGTGTACTATGGCTACACCTTC. It yields the protein CASSTLDRAVYYGYTF.

The chain links TRBV5-1 to TRBJ1-1; D gene uncertain. This CDR3 is 13 amino acids long. CDR1 and CDR2 (germline): SGHRS, YFSETQ. The V end lost 4 bases, the J end lost 0 bases, and 7 bases lay between the germline ends. The CDR3 protein is CASSRELNTEAFF. In DNA, the CDR3 is TGCGCCAGCAGCCGGGAGTTGAACACTGAAGCTTTCTTT.

The chain is built from TRBV9 and TRBJ1-6; 7 bases align to TRBD1. After removal of 3 bases from V and 9 bases from J, the junction contained 6 bases not matched to a gene. From germline, CDR1 is SGDLS and CDR2 YYNGEE. This CDR3 spans 14 amino acids. This chain's CDR3 is CASSDTTGSSPLHF. The CDR3 nucleotides read TGTGCCAGCAGCGACACGACAGGGTCTTCACCCCTCCACTTT. Full variable domain (outside the CDR3, taken from reference TRBV9 and TRBJ1-6): DSGVTQTPKHLITATGQRVTLRCSPRSGDLSVYWYQQSLDQGLQFLIQYYNGEERAKGNILERFSAQQFPDLHSELNLSSLELGDSALYFCASSDTTGSSPLHFGNGTRLTVT.

The chain has TRBV28 and TRBJ2-1; the match to TRBD2 covers 8 bases. Germline assignment: CDR1 MDHEN and CDR2 SYDVKM. The CDR3 consists of 14 residues. The V gene end was trimmed by 6 bases and the J gene end by 5 bases; junction bases not matched to a gene: 6. CDR3 bases: TGTGCCAGCAGCACGGGGGGGCGTCACAATGAGCAGTTCTTC. Amino acid sequence: CASSTGGRHNEQFF.

This rearrangement joins TRBV4-3 to TRBJ1-2; 7 positions match TRBD1. This CDR3 is built from 13 residues. J was trimmed by 3 bases and V by 4 bases; bases with no gene match: 2. Germline lookup yields CDR1 LGHNA and CDR2 YSLEER. CDR3 amino acids: CASSRDRDYGYTF. The DNA of the CDR3 is TGCGCCAGCAGCCGAGACAGGGACTATGGCTACACCTTC.

The V and J genes are TRBV4-2 and TRBJ2-5, with 7 bases fitting TRBD1. The DNA end lines up better with TRBJ2-7; the J call may be wrong. The germline CDR1 and CDR2 sequences are LGHNA and YNFKEQ. CDR3 size: 14 residues. The CDR3 region is CASRPDRVSYEQYF. The CDR3 DNA is TGTGCCAGCAGACCCGACAGGGTCTCCTACGAGCAGTACTTC.

A single count supports this clone. The chain couples TRBV28 to TRBJ2-1, with D possibly matching TRBD2 (5 bases). This CDR3 comprises 18 residues. V lost 7 bases, J lost 0 bases, and 22 bases lay in between. CDR1 is MDHEN, CDR2 SYDVKM, per germline. DNA of the CDR3: TGTGCCAGCAAATTAGCTTCGGTAGCGCCTAGCTCCTACAATGAGCAGTTCTTC. Protein: CASKLASVAPSSYNEQFF.

CDR3: CASSEGQGGGNTIYF. CDR3 bases: TGTGCCAGCAGCGAGGGACAGGGGGGGGGAAACACCATATATTTT. The chain links TRBV5-6 to TRBJ1-3, with 11 positions matching TRBD1. Per germline, CDR1 SGHDT and CDR2 YYEEEE. The CDR3 spans 15 residues. V trimming: 4 bases; J trimming: 4 bases; junction bases outside the gene matches: 4.

The V gene is TRBV18, the J gene TRBJ2-1; 9 nucleotides align to TRBD1. The CDR3 runs to 16 residues. Germline V CDR1 and CDR2: KGHSH, LQKENI. With 2 bases clipped from V and 7 bases from J, the junction kept 9 bases outside the gene matches. CDR3: CASSPLGQGSQNEQFF. The CDR3 DNA sequence: TGTGCCAGCTCACCATTGGGACAGGGCTCTCAGAATGAGCAGTTCTTC.

The V and J genes are TRBV30 and TRBJ1-1; D not certain. Per germline, CDR1 GTSNPN and CDR2 SVGIG (reference sequence). The CDR3 loop spans 11 amino acids. Trimming took 1 base from V and 10 from J, leaving 10 bases between them. Here the CDR3 DNA reads TGTGCCTGGAGTGCGGGATTACGAGCTTTCTTT. It yields the protein CAWSAGLRAFF.

The chain employs TRBV7-9 and TRBJ1-1; 7 bases map to TRBD1. The germline CDR1 and CDR2 sequences are SEHNR and FQNEAQ (reference sequence). With V trimmed by 5 bases and J by 1 base, 10 bases remained unmatched. CDR3 length: 16 amino acids. The CDR3 DNA sequence: TGTGCCAGCAGCCCCGGCAGGGGGGCCGCGAACACTGAAGCTTTCTTT. Translation gives CASSPGRGAANTEAFF.

This chain joins TRBV2 and TRBJ2-2; D perhaps matches TRBD2 (7 bases). This CDR3 has 15 residues. Germline CDR1 and CDR2: SNHLY and FYNNEI. V was clipped by 5 bases and J by 6 bases, with 16 bases between them. The CDR3, as DNA: TGTGCCAGCAGTAGGGGGGGGAGTGTGGCCGGGGAGCTGTTTTTT. Residues: CASSRGGSVAGELFF.

This clone was detected once. The J gene is TRBJ2-7, the V gene TRBV7-7; 8 nucleotides line up with TRBD2. The ends lost 1 base at V and 11 bases at J; junction bases unmatched: 7. The germline CDR1 and CDR2 sequences are SSHAT and FNYEAQ (reference sequence). The CDR3 contains 13 residues. CDR3 DNA: TGTGCCAGCAGCTTAGATTCGGGAGGGGATAAGTACTTC. Protein product: CASSLDSGGDKYF.

In its sample, this clone was seen once. The V call is TRBV7-9, the J call TRBJ1-4; 8 bases map to TRBD1. V lost 1 base, J lost 7 bases, and 2 bases stayed unmatched. Germline V gene sequence: CDR1 SEHNR, CDR2 FQNEAQ (reference sequence). This CDR3 has 14 amino acids. CDR3 amino acids: CASSLGGQGEKLFF. CDR3 nucleotides: TGTGCCAGCAGCTTAGGAGGACAGGGTGAAAAACTGTTTTTT.

This sequence joins TRBV30 and TRBJ2-7; unclear D gene. V was pared by 4 bases and J by 7 bases, with 20 bases between. CDR1 GTSNPN and CDR2 SVGIG come from the germline V gene (reference sequence). This CDR3 region has 14 residues. This CDR3 is CAWTMYRVGDEQYF. The CDR3 bases are TGTGCCTGGACCATGTACCGGGTGGGTGATGAGCAGTACTTC.

This clone was counted once. This chain links TRBV5-1 with TRBJ2-7; unclear D gene. The CDR3 contains 15 residues. Trimming removed 1 base at V and 0 bases at J, with 11 bases between. The V gene's germline CDR1 is SGHRS and CDR2 YFSETQ. CDR3 sequence reads: CASSLNVKSSYEQYF. The CDR3 nucleotides read TGCGCCAGCAGCTTGAACGTGAAGAGCTCCTACGAGCAGTACTTC.

This chain links TRBV28 with TRBJ1-1, with TRBD1 matching 9 bases. Looked up from germline, CDR1 is MDHEN and CDR2 is SYDVKM. The CDR3 contains 12 residues. Losses at the gene ends were 10 bases for V and 3 bases for J; bases not matched to a gene: 3. CDR3 nucleotides: TGTGCCACCCGGACAGGGGACACTGAAGCTTTCTTT. Protein product: CATRTGDTEAFF.

The chain carries TRBV29-1 and TRBJ1-4, with 7 bases identical to TRBD1. This CDR3 contains 15 residues. Germline V CDR1 and CDR2: SQVTM, ANQGSEA. Trimming took 4 bases from V and 4 from J; bases not matched to a gene: 9. The chain's CDR3 is CSVGATGDLNEKLFF. CDR3 in DNA: TGCAGCGTTGGGGCCACAGGGGACCTTAATGAAAAACTGTTTTTT. Based on the CDR3 plus reference TRBV29-1 and TRBJ1-4, the full variable domain is SAVISQKPSRDICQRGTSLTIQCQVDSQVTMMFWYRQQPGQSLTLIATANQGSEATYESGFVIDKFPISRPNLTFSTLTVSNMSPEDSSIYLCSVGATGDLNEKLFFGSGTQLSVL.

The V and J genes are TRBV30 and TRBJ1-2; D gene uncertain. With 0 bases removed from V and 7 bases from J, the gap between germline ends came to 9 bases. CDR3 length: 12 residues. CDR1 is GTSNPN and CDR2 is SVGIG in the germline V gene (reference sequence). The CDR3 bases are TGTGCCTGGAGTGTCGGAGACGGTGGCTACACCTTC. Encoded protein: CAWSVGDGGYTF.

This chain links TRBV7-7 with TRBJ1-1; possible D gene TRBD1, 6 bases. In germline, CDR1 is SSHAT, CDR2 FNYEAQ (reference sequence). The CDR3 loop spans 13 amino acids. The ends were cut back, 6 bases at V and 5 bases at J, with 13 bases in the middle. CDR3 protein: CASSPGVETEAFF. Written as DNA, the CDR3 is TGTGCCAGCAGTCCAGGGGTGGAAACTGAAGCTTTCTTT.

V and J are TRBV6-5 and TRBJ2-2; TRBD2 agrees at 9 bases. The germline V gene encodes CDR1 MNHEY and CDR2 SVGAGI. The CDR3 covers 15 residues. J gave up 3 bases and V 8 bases, and 7 bases lay outside the gene matches. The CDR3 here is CASRGGGLHTGELFF. CDR3 nucleotides: TGTGCCAGCCGCGGGGGGGGCCTGCACACCGGGGAGCTGTTTTTT.

J is TRBJ1-6 and V is TRBV5-3; 8 positions agree with TRBD1. TRBV5-3 is an open reading frame whose function is uncertain. V shed 6 bases and J 10 bases; nucleotides not matched to a gene: 12. This CDR3 is built from 15 residues. CDR3 sequence (DNA): TGTGCCAGAAAGAAGGACAGGGTGGGTCCCTCACCCCTCCACTTT. Translation gives CARKKDRVGPSPLHF.